Listed below are T cell receptor beta chains from one sample, sequenced in a study of Ad26.COV2.S vaccination and SARS-CoV-2 variants. The protocol was immunoSEQ multiplex PCR, while the TCRdb copy is restricted to in-frame clones and leaves out a portion. Of roughly 300,000 clones in the sample, around 88% were seen once. The starting material was peripheral blood, obtained in a trial of Ad26.COV2.S vaccine versus placebo. Receptors originate from a person between 18 and 59 years old who received the Ad26.COV2.S COVID-19 vaccine or a placebo. Each CDR3 is given with its conserved first and last residue. The order of the fields is clone size, D gene, J gene, V gene, CDR3 DNA, CDR3 protein. The D gene is left open where the match is weak. Not all rows give a size; the values are once, few, many and, for expanded clones, a class.

clone_size: NA; d_call: NA; j_call: TRBJ1-4; v_call: TRBV14; cdr3_nt: TGTGCCAGCAGCCCAAACTTTGGGGTAGGAGAAAAACTGTTTTTT; cdr3_aa: CASSPNFGVGEKLFF
clone_size: NA; d_call: NA; j_call: TRBJ2-1; v_call: TRBV28; cdr3_nt: TGTGCCAGCAGTCCCACAGGCAGGGGGGCCTACAATGAGCAGTTCTTC; cdr3_aa: CASSPTGRGAYNEQFF
clone_size: NA; d_call: NA; j_call: TRBJ1-2; v_call: TRBV30; cdr3_nt: TGTGCCTGGAGTGTTCTGGTCGTTGATGGCTACACCTTC; cdr3_aa: CAWSVLVVDGYTF
clone_size: NA; d_call: TRBD2; j_call: TRBJ2-1; v_call: TRBV11-2; cdr3_nt: TGTGCCAGCAGCTTGCATGGCGGGGGTCTCTACAATGAGCAGTTCTTC; cdr3_aa: CASSLHGGGLYNEQFF
clone_size: NA; d_call: NA; j_call: TRBJ2-5; v_call: TRBV6-6; cdr3_nt: TGTGCCAGCAGTTGGGCAGGGGACGTTCAAGAGACCCAGTACTTC; cdr3_aa: CASSWAGDVQETQYF
clone_size: NA; d_call: NA; j_call: TRBJ1-4; v_call: TRBV24-1; cdr3_nt: TGTGCCACCAGTGATCCCCATGGGGGAGAGGGAGAAAAACTGTTTTTT; cdr3_aa: CATSDPHGGEGEKLFF
clone_size: NA; d_call: NA; j_call: TRBJ1-2; v_call: TRBV10-2; cdr3_nt: TGCACCAGCAGTGACGGGATTAACTATGGCTACACCTTC; cdr3_aa: CTSSDGINYGYTF
clone_size: NA; d_call: TRBD2; j_call: TRBJ2-1; v_call: TRBV24-1; cdr3_nt: TGTGCCACCAGTGAGACTAGCGGGAGCGACTACAATGAGCAGTTCTTC; cdr3_aa: CATSETSGSDYNEQFF
clone_size: NA; d_call: NA; j_call: TRBJ2-3; v_call: TRBV7-2; cdr3_nt: TGTGCCAGCAGCTTAGACCTTGTACCAGATACGCAGTATTTT; cdr3_aa: CASSLDLVPDTQYF
clone_size: NA; d_call: TRBD1; j_call: TRBJ2-5; v_call: TRBV18; cdr3_nt: TGTGCCAGCTCCGACCGGGACAGACAAGAGACCCAGTACTTC; cdr3_aa: CASSDRDRQETQYF
clone_size: NA; d_call: NA; j_call: TRBJ2-7; v_call: TRBV21-1; cdr3_nt: TGTGCCAGCAGCAGGGGCGCGTGGGGTTTTCACGAGCAGTACTTC; cdr3_aa: CASSRGAWGFHEQYF
clone_size: NA; d_call: NA; j_call: TRBJ1-2; v_call: TRBV6-2/TRBV6-3; cdr3_nt: TGTGCCAGCAGTTACAGTGGAGGGGATGGCTACACCTTC; cdr3_aa: CASSYSGGDGYTF
clone_size: few; d_call: NA; j_call: TRBJ2-7; v_call: TRBV29-1; cdr3_nt: TGCAGCGTCCGCGACAGGAACAGGCCCTACGAGCAGTACTTC; cdr3_aa: CSVRDRNRPYEQYF
clone_size: NA; d_call: NA; j_call: TRBJ2-7; v_call: TRBV6-2/TRBV6-3; cdr3_nt: TGTGCCAGCAGTTACGAAACCTACGAGCAGTACTTC; cdr3_aa: CASSYETYEQYF
clone_size: NA; d_call: TRBD2; j_call: TRBJ2-1; v_call: TRBV19; cdr3_nt: TGTGCCAGTAGTCCACCCTCCGGGACTAGCCAGTTCTTC; cdr3_aa: CASSPPSGTSQFF
clone_size: NA; d_call: TRBD2; j_call: TRBJ2-1; v_call: TRBV24-1; cdr3_nt: TGTGCCACAGCTAGCGGGACCGCCTCCTACAATGAGCAGTTCTTC; cdr3_aa: CATASGTASYNEQFF
clone_size: NA; d_call: NA; j_call: TRBJ2-7; v_call: TRBV28; cdr3_nt: TGTGCCAGCAGTTTACTTGACAGGACCCACGAGCAGTACTTC; cdr3_aa: CASSLLDRTHEQYF
clone_size: NA; d_call: NA; j_call: TRBJ1-2; v_call: TRBV18; cdr3_nt: TGTGCCAGCTCACCGGGCCCTGAATTCTATGGCTACACCTTC; cdr3_aa: CASSPGPEFYGYTF
clone_size: NA; d_call: TRBD1; j_call: TRBJ1-3; v_call: TRBV19; cdr3_nt: TGTGCCAGTTCCGGGACAGGCCGTCTCTCTGGAAACACCATATATTTT; cdr3_aa: CASSGTGRLSGNTIYF
clone_size: NA; d_call: NA; j_call: TRBJ1-1; v_call: TRBV4-2; cdr3_nt: TGTGCCAGCAGCGAATTGGGTTGGGGGGGCCGGACTGAAGCTTTCTTT; cdr3_aa: CASSELGWGGRTEAFF
clone_size: NA; d_call: NA; j_call: TRBJ2-1; v_call: TRBV15; cdr3_nt: TGTGCCACCAGCAGAGATATAGAGAATGAGCAGTTCTTC; cdr3_aa: CATSRDIENEQFF
clone_size: NA; d_call: NA; j_call: TRBJ1-2; v_call: TRBV28; cdr3_nt: TGTGCCAGCAGTTTTCGTGCCCCCGCAAACGGTGGCTACACCTTC; cdr3_aa: CASSFRAPANGGYTF
clone_size: NA; d_call: NA; j_call: TRBJ1-6; v_call: TRBV27; cdr3_nt: TGTGCCAGCAGTACCCTACAGGGATTGACTAATTCACCCCTCCACTTT; cdr3_aa: CASSTLQGLTNSPLHF
clone_size: NA; d_call: NA; j_call: TRBJ1-3; v_call: TRBV4-1; cdr3_nt: TGCGCCAGCAGCCCTCTCGGGGTTAGGAACACCATATATTTT; cdr3_aa: CASSPLGVRNTIYF
clone_size: NA; d_call: TRBD2; j_call: TRBJ2-1; v_call: TRBV6-5; cdr3_nt: TGTGCCAGCCTCCGGCGGGGGGGATACAATGAGCAGTTCTTC; cdr3_aa: CASLRRGGYNEQFF
clone_size: NA; d_call: TRBD2; j_call: TRBJ2-1; v_call: TRBV4-1; cdr3_nt: TGCGCCAGCAGCCAGATCGGACTAGCGGGGAACTACAATGAGCAGTTCTTC; cdr3_aa: CASSQIGLAGNYNEQFF
clone_size: NA; d_call: TRBD2; j_call: TRBJ2-1; v_call: TRBV5-4; cdr3_nt: TGTGCCAGCAGCTTGGCCAAATCGGGGGGGTACAATGAGCAGTTCTTC; cdr3_aa: CASSLAKSGGYNEQFF
clone_size: NA; d_call: NA; j_call: TRBJ2-3; v_call: TRBV5-1; cdr3_nt: TGCGCCAGCAGCTTGGGACAGACCACAGATACGCAGTATTTT; cdr3_aa: CASSLGQTTDTQYF
clone_size: once; d_call: TRBD1; j_call: TRBJ1-2; v_call: TRBV6-5; cdr3_nt: TGTGCCAGCAAAGTTGGGACAGGGGTTGGCTACACCTTC; cdr3_aa: CASKVGTGVGYTF
clone_size: NA; d_call: NA; j_call: TRBJ2-6; v_call: TRBV27; cdr3_nt: TGTGCCAGCAGTGGTCTGGGGAGCTCTGGGGCCAACGTCCTGACTTTC; cdr3_aa: CASSGLGSSGANVLTF
clone_size: NA; d_call: TRBD1; j_call: TRBJ1-1; v_call: TRBV5-1; cdr3_nt: TGCGCCAGCAGCTTGCATCAGGGGGCCATGAACACTGAAGCTTTCTTT; cdr3_aa: CASSLHQGAMNTEAFF
clone_size: NA; d_call: TRBD2; j_call: TRBJ2-1; v_call: TRBV11-2; cdr3_nt: TGTGCCAGCAGCCTTGTTTTGTCGGGAGGGCCGAATGAGCAGTTCTTC; cdr3_aa: CASSLVLSGGPNEQFF
clone_size: once; d_call: NA; j_call: TRBJ2-7; v_call: TRBV3-1/TRBV3-2; cdr3_nt: TGTGCCAGCAGCCAAGAAGGGACCGGCAGCTCCTACGAGCAGTACTTC; cdr3_aa: CASSQEGTGSSYEQYF
clone_size: NA; d_call: TRBD1; j_call: TRBJ1-2; v_call: TRBV6-2/TRBV6-3; cdr3_nt: TGTGCCAGCAGCCTGGGACAGATACCCTATGGCTACACCTTC; cdr3_aa: CASSLGQIPYGYTF
clone_size: NA; d_call: NA; j_call: TRBJ1-2; v_call: TRBV5-1; cdr3_nt: TGCGCCAGCAGCTTGTTCCTCCCGGGACTCTCCTATGGCTACACCTTC; cdr3_aa: CASSLFLPGLSYGYTF
clone_size: NA; d_call: TRBD2; j_call: TRBJ2-1; v_call: TRBV10-3; cdr3_nt: TGTGCCATCAGTGAGTTGGGGACTAGCGGATCCTACAATGAGCAGTTCTTC; cdr3_aa: CAISELGTSGSYNEQFF
clone_size: few; d_call: NA; j_call: TRBJ1-2; v_call: TRBV4-3; cdr3_nt: TGCGCCAGCAGCCCCGGACAGCGGACAGCCTCCGCCTATGGCTACACCTTC; cdr3_aa: CASSPGQRTASAYGYTF